The 16 T cell receptor beta chains below all came from one sample that was sequenced in a study of technical replicates of blood from a few donors. Data came from immunoSEQ multiplex PCR; TCRdb stores just in-frame clones and leaves some out. This sample has about 98,000 clones; approximately 95% occur once, and the top ten carry over 0.2%. Specimen: T cells isolated from PBMCs. The receptors derive from a human donor in good health.

Only one count was recorded for this clone. This sequence joins TRBV27 and TRBJ2-7, with 7 nucleotides matching TRBD2. The junction had 5 bases not matched to a gene; V was cut back by 0 bases and J by 3 bases. This CDR3 region has 15 residues. The V gene's germline CDR1 is MNHEY and CDR2 SMNVEV (reference sequence). The DNA of the CDR3 is TGTGCCAGCAGTTTATCCGGCGGGGGAGACTACGAGCAGTACTTC. It yields the protein CASSLSGGGDYEQYF.

This clone came up once. This sequence joins TRBV9 and TRBJ1-1; D is unclear. The CDR3 length is 13 residues. Germline CDR1 and CDR2: SGDLS and YYNGEE. V dropped 0 bases and J dropped 4 bases, with 7 bases sitting between them. CDR3 bases: TGTGCCAGCAGCGTAGGAGGCCTCACTGAAGCTTTCTTT. The encoded protein is CASSVGGLTEAFF.

J is TRBJ2-7 and V is TRBV4-1; TRBD1 matches 9 bases. CDR3 size: 15 residues. Germline CDR1 MGHRA, CDR2 YSYEKL. The V segment lost 0 bases and the J segment 3 bases; nucleotides outside the gene matches: 3. The CDR3 region has the DNA TGCGCCAGCAGCCAAGAGGGGACAGGGAGCTACGAGCAGTACTTC. This gives the protein CASSQEGTGSYEQYF.

This clone was seen a single time. The V and J genes are TRBV6-1 and TRBJ1-5; 9 nucleotides match TRBD1. Germline CDR1 is MNHNS and CDR2 is SASEGT. The CDR3 covers 15 residues. The J segment lost 0 bases and the V segment lost 10 bases, leaving 7 bases of the junction unmatched. CDR3 nucleotide sequence: TGTGCCACCTCTCAGGGACAGGGTAGCAATCAGCCCCAGCATTTT. This codes for CATSQGQGSNQPQHF.

The rearrangement links TRBV6-1 to TRBJ2-7; TRBD2 agrees at 7 bases. Losses at the gene ends were 4 bases for V and 5 bases for J; bases not matched to a gene: 8. This CDR3 contains 14 residues. CDR1 is MNHNS and CDR2 is SASEGT in the germline V gene. The CDR3 here is CASSVGRVFHEQYF. In nucleotides, the CDR3 is TGTGCCAGCAGTGTAGGGAGGGTTTTCCACGAGCAGTACTTC.

V and J are TRBV5-1 and TRBJ1-6, with a tentative D call TRBD1 (6 bases). The CDR3 sequence is 16 residues long. Germline CDR1 is SGHRS and CDR2 is YFSETQ. Trimming shortened V by 0 bases and J by 4 bases, and 11 bases separated the two germline ends. This chain's CDR3 is CASSLVGQRYNSPLHF. Written as DNA, the CDR3 is TGCGCCAGCAGCTTGGTTGGACAGAGATATAATTCACCCCTCCACTTT.

This chain connects TRBV5-1 to TRBJ2-5; 9 bases are shared with TRBD1. This CDR3 region has 15 residues. After removal of 7 bases from V and 4 bases from J, the junction contained 11 bases not matched to a gene. The germline V gene has CDR1 SGHRS and CDR2 YFSETQ. CDR3: CASETGTGKGETQYF. The DNA for the CDR3 is TGCGCCAGCGAAACCGGGACAGGGAAGGGAGAGACCCAGTACTTC.

The chain carries TRBV9 and TRBJ1-2; no clear D gene. CDR3 length equals 12 residues. Deletions cut 3 bases from V and 6 bases from J, with 9 bases between. Germline assignment: CDR1 SGDLS and CDR2 YYNGEE. DNA for the CDR3: TGTGCCAGCAGCGGCGGATCGCATGGCTACACCTTC. Translated: CASSGGSHGYTF. Using reference TRBV9 and TRBJ1-2 for the parts outside the CDR3, the full variable domain is DSGVTQTPKHLITATGQRVTLRCSPRSGDLSVYWYQQSLDQGLQFLIQYYNGEERAKGNILERFSAQQFPDLHSELNLSSLELGDSALYFCASSGGSHGYTFGSGTRLTVV.

This clone has a single count. The CDR3 nucleotides read TGCAGCGTTGCCGGGACAGGGGGACCCAATGAGCAGTTCTTC. Its translation: CSVAGTGGPNEQFF. The rearrangement links TRBV29-1 to TRBJ2-1, with 11 bases matching TRBD1. Trimming took 4 bases from V and 6 from J; bases not matched to a gene: 5. Germline-derived CDR1 and CDR2 are SQVTM and ANQGSEA. The CDR3 consists of 14 residues.

CDR3 region: CASSLNPGEKYGYTF. The CDR3 DNA sequence: TGTGCCAGCAGCTTAAATCCAGGGGAGAAGTATGGCTACACCTTC. The chain joins TRBV7-3 to TRBJ1-2; D is possibly TRBD1 (6 bases). The V end lost 1 base, the J end lost 5 bases, and 14 bases lay between the germline ends. This CDR3 is 15 amino acids long. Germline V lookup: CDR1 SGHTA, CDR2 FQGTGA.

The rearrangement joins TRBV7-8 to TRBJ2-1; maybe TRBD1 (6 bases). The CDR3 sequence is 15 residues long. The V and J ends lost 0 bases and 8 bases respectively, with 14 bases between them. Germline CDR1 SGHVS, CDR2 FQNEAQ. The CDR3 bases are TGTGCCAGCAGCTTAGCGTCTTCAGGGGTCGATGAGCAGTTCTTC. Protein sequence: CASSLASSGVDEQFF.

The chain carries TRBV30 and TRBJ2-7; 8 bases map to TRBD1. The germline CDR1 and CDR2 sequences are GTSNPN and SVGIG (reference sequence). This CDR3 comprises 15 residues. V lost 1 base, J lost 3 bases, and 8 bases stayed unmatched. In DNA, the CDR3 is TGTGCCTGGAGTGATCAGGACAGGGAAATCTACGAGCAGTACTTC. Protein product: CAWSDQDREIYEQYF.

The V gene is TRBV5-4, the J gene TRBJ1-2, with TRBD1 as a possible D gene (5 bases). The CDR3 has 15 residues. V dropped 5 bases and J dropped 4 bases, with 18 bases sitting between them. Germline CDR1 reads SGHNT; CDR2 reads YYREEE (reference sequence). This CDR3 is CASRSTGLRVYGYTF. The CDR3 bases are TGTGCCAGCAGATCCACAGGACTACGGGTCTATGGCTACACCTTC.

The chain employs TRBV11-3 and TRBJ1-1; 8 nucleotides match TRBD1. Trimming at V came to 6 bases and at J to 1 base, leaving 7 bases not matched to a gene. The CDR3 runs to 15 residues. Germline CDR1 and CDR2: SGHNT and YENEEA. This CDR3 is CASSTGQGPNTEAFF. The CDR3 DNA reads as TGTGCCAGCAGTACCGGACAGGGCCCGAACACTGAAGCTTTCTTT.

J is TRBJ2-7 and V is TRBV7-4; TRBD1 agrees at 10 bases. From germline, CDR1 is SGHVT and CDR2 SQSDAQ. The CDR3 loop spans 14 amino acids. V lost 5 bases, J lost 5 bases, and 6 bases stayed unmatched. The DNA for the CDR3 is TGTGCCAGCAGCCCGGGACAGGGGCCCCACGAGCAGTACTTC. Amino acid sequence: CASSPGQGPHEQYF.

The CDR3 nucleotides read TGTGCCAGCAGCGTGGCGCCGGGACAGGTGTACGAGCAGTACTTC. Protein: CASSVAPGQVYEQYF. This chain connects TRBV9 to TRBJ2-7; 8 bases match TRBD1. CDR1 and CDR2 from the germline V gene are SGDLS and YYNGEE. The CDR3 is made up of 15 amino acids. Losses at the gene ends were 2 bases for V and 4 bases for J; bases not matched to a gene: 8.